This TCR beta chain was observed in a study of tumour-infiltrating T cells in Burkitt lymphoma (dated by TCRdb to the early 2020s). With regard to the full study: TCR repertoire data were compared against clinical outcome, and productive clonality predicted overall survival and progression-free survival independently of established prognostic factors such as age at diagnosis.

The library was generated by the immunoSEQ multiplex PCR assay. TCRdb re-hosts the immuneACCESS table, in-frame sequences only. Its copies lack some clones; in the studies checked, an unresolved V gene accounts for under half of them, and the cause for the rest is not known. Recorded for this sample are fewer than 8,000 clones; about a sixth of them occurred a single time. The ten biggest clones cover 2.5% to 3.5% of the sample. Its CDR3 holds 16 amino acids, cysteine through phenylalanine. The DNA shown is the 48-base CDR3, in frame from base 1. V was cut back by 1 base and J by 5 bases, leaving a gap of 15 bases between them. According to the germline V gene, CDR1 reads SGHVS and CDR2 reads FNYEAQ. Turning to this clone: What this receptor recognizes is not known. No qualities accompany the bases; no much larger clone lies one base away. The sample contains more than one DNA sequence encoding this CDR3.

The receptor was derived from a human donor with diffuse large B-cell lymphoma. The sample taken for sequencing was tumor tissue. The rearrangement combines TRBV7-6 with TRBJ2-1; the D gene could be TRBD1 or TRBD2, each one agreeing over 6 bases. CDR3 region: CASSLVGGAGNNEQFF. Read as DNA, the sequence is TGTGCCAGCAGCTTAGTGGGGGGCGCGGGGAACAATGAGCAGTTCTTC.